This TCR beta chain was captured in a study of cytomegalovirus exposure and HLA in healthy donors. The CDR3 is made up of 14 amino acids. The ends were cut back, 5 bases at V and 5 bases at J, with 15 bases in the middle. The germline CDR1 and CDR2 sequences are SQVTM and ANQGSEA. Primers: 60 Vbeta forward and 13 Jbeta reverse. Method: immunoSEQ multiplex PCR; TCRdb's copy keeps in-frame clones and lacks some. The sample lists under 150,000 clones, 65% to 75% occurring once. This chain connects TRBV29-1 to TRBJ1-4, with TRBD1 as a possible D gene (5 bases). This receptor was taken from a woman aged 40 to 50 in good health and CMV-seropositive. The specimen sequenced was PBMCs. The CDR3 region has the DNA TGCAGCGTTTACACGACAGACCGAAATGAAAAACTGTTTTTT. As protein: CSVYTTDRNEKLFF.